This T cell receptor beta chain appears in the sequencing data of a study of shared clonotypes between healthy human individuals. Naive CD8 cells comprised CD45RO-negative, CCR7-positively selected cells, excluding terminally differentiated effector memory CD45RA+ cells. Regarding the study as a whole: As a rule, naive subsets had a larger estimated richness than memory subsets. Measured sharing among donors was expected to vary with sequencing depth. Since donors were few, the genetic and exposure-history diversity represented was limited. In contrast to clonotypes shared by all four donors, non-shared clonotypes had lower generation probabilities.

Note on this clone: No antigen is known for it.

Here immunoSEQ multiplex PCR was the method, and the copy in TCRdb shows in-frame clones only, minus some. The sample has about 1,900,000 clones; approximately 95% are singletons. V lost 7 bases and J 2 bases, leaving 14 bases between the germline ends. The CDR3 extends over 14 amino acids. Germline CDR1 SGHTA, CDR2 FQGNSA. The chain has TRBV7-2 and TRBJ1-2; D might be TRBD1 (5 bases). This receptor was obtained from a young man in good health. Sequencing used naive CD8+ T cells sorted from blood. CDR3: CASNFMDKNYGYTF. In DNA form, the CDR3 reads TGTGCCAGCAACTTTATGGACAAAAACTATGGCTACACCTTC.